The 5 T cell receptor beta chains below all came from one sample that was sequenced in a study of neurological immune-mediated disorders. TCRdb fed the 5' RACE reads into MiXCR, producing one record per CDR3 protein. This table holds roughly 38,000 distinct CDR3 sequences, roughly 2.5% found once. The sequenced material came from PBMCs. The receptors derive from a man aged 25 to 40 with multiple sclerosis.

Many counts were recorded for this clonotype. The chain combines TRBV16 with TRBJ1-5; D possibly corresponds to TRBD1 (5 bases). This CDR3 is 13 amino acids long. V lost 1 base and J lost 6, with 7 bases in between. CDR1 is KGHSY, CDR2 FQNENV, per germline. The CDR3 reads CASSQYGGQPQHF. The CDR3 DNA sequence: TGTGCCAGCAGCCAATACGGGGGTCAGCCCCAGCATTTT.

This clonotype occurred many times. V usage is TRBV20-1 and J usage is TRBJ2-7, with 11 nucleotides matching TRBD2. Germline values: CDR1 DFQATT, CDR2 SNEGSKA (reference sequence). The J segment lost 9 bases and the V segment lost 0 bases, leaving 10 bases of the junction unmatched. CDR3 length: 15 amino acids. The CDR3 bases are TGCAGTGCTAGAGACCCCGGGACTAGCGGATTTTTGCAGTACTTC. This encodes CSARDPGTSGFLQYF.

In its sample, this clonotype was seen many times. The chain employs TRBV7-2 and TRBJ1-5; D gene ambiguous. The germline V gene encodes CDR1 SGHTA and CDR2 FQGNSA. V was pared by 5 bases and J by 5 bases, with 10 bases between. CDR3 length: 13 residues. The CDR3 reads CASSSRNDQPQHF. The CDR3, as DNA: TGTGCCAGCAGCAGTAGGAACGATCAGCCCCAGCATTTT.

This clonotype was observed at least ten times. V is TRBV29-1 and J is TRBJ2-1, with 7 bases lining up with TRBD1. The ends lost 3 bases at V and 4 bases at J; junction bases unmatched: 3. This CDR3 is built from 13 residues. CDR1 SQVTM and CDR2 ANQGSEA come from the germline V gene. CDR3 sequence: CSVDRGSYNEQFF. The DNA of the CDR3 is TGCAGCGTTGACAGGGGGTCGTACAATGAGCAGTTCTTC.

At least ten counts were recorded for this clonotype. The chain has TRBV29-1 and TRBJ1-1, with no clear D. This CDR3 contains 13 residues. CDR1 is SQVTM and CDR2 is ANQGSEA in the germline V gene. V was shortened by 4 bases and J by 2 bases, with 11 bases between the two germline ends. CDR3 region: CSVVPGLNTEAFF. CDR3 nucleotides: TGCAGCGTTGTGCCGGGATTAAACACTGAAGCTTTCTTT.